This T cell receptor beta chain was captured by sequencing in a study of cytomegalovirus exposure and HLA in healthy donors. The J segment lost 4 bases and the V segment lost 0 bases, leaving 9 bases of the junction unmatched. The germline V gene encodes CDR1 LGHNA and CDR2 YSLEER. The CDR3 sequence is 17 residues long. Both 60 Vbeta primers and 13 Jbeta primers went into the PCR. Only in-frame clones appear in the TCRdb table, and some are missing; sequencing was by immunoSEQ multiplex PCR. The listing records under 200,000 clones. This rearrangement joins TRBV4-3 to TRBJ1-2; 9 nucleotides line up with TRBD1. This TCR was recovered from a woman aged 18 to 35 in good health and CMV-seropositive. The sample taken for sequencing was PBMCs. The CDR3 sequence: CASSQDDRDRVFYGYTF. In DNA, the CDR3 is TGCGCCAGCAGCCAAGATGACCGGGACAGGGTGTTCTATGGCTACACCTTC.